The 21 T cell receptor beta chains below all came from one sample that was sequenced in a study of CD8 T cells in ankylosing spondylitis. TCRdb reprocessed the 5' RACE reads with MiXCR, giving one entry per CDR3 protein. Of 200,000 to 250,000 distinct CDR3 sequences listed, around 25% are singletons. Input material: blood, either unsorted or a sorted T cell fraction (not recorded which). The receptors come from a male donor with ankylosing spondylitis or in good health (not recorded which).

This CDR3 is CASSLKPNLYEQYF. The DNA of the CDR3 is TGTGCCAGCAGTTTGAAACCGAACCTCTACGAGCAGTACTTC. This sequence joins TRBV12-3 or TRBV12-4 and TRBJ2-7; D remains unclear. The CDR3 loop spans 14 amino acids. The V end was cut by 3 bases, the J end by 3 bases, with 12 bases between.

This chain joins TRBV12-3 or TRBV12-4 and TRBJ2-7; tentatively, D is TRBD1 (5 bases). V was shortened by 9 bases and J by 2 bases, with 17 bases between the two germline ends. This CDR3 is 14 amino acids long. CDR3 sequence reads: CASSKGENTYEQYF. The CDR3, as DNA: TGTGCCAGTTCAAAAGGGGAAAACACCTACGAGCAGTACTTC.

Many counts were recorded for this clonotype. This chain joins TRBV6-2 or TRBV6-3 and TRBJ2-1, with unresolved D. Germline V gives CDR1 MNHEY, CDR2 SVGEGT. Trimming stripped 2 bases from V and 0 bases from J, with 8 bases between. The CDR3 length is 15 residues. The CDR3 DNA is TGTGCCAGCAGTTACATGCATAGCTCCTACAATGAGCAGTTCTTC. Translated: CASSYMHSSYNEQFF.

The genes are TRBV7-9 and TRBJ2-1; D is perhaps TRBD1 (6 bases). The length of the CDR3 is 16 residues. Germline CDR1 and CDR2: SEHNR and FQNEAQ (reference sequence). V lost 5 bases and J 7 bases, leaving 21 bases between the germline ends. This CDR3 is CASSLERWDTRNEQFF. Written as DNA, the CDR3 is TGTGCCAGCAGCCTTGAGCGTTGGGACACGCGAAATGAGCAGTTCTTC. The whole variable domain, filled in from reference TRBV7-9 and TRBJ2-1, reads DTGVSQNPRHKITKRGQNVTFRCDPISEHNRLYWYRQTLGQGPEFLTYFQNEAQLEKSRLLSDRFSAERPKGSFSTLEIQRTEQGDSAMYLCASSLERWDTRNEQFFGPGTRLTVL.

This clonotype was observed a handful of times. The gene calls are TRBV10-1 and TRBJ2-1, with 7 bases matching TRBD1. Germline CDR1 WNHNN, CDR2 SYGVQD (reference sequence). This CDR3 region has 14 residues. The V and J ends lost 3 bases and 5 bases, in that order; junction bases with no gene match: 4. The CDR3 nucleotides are TGCGCCAGCAGTGACGGGACAGCGAACAATGAGCAGTTCTTC. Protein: CASSDGTANNEQFF.

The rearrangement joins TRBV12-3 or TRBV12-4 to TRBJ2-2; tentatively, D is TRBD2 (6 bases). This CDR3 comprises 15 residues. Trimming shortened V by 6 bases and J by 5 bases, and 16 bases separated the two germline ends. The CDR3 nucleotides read TGTGCCAGCAGGATAAACCGGGACTCGACCGGGGAGCTGTTTTTT. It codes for CASRINRDSTGELFF.

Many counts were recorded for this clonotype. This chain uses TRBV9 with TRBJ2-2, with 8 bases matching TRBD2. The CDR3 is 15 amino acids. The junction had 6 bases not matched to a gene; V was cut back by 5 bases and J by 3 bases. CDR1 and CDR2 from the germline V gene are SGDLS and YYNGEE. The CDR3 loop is CASRTGGSDTGELFF. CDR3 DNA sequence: TGTGCCAGCAGAACGGGAGGGTCGGACACCGGGGAGCTGTTTTTT.

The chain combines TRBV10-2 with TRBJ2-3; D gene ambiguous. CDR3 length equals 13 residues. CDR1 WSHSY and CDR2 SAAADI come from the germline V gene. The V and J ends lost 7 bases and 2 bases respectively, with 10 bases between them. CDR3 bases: TGCGCCAGCATGACACGGCCCACAGATACGCAGTATTTT. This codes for CASMTRPTDTQYF.

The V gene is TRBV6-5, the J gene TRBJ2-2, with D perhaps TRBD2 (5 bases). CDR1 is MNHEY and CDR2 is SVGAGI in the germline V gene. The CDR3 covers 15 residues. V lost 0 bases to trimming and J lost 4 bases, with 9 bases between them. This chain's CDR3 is CASSYSTGITGELFF. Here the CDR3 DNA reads TGTGCCAGCAGTTACTCGACCGGGATCACCGGGGAGCTGTTTTTT.

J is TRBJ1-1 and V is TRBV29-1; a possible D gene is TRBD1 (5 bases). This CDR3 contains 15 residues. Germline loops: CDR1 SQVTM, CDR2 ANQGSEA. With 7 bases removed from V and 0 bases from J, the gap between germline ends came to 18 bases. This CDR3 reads CSAPANADMNTEAFF. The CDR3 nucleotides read TGCAGCGCCCCGGCCAATGCGGACATGAACACTGAAGCTTTCTTT.

The CDR3 coding sequence is TGTGCCAGCAGTTATCGTCCCGGGACAGGGGTCCGTCAGCCCCAGCATTTT. Translation: CASSYRPGTGVRQPQHF. V gene TRBV12-3 or TRBV12-4 combines with J gene TRBJ1-5, with 10 bases fitting TRBD1. V lost 4 bases to trimming and J lost 6 bases; unmatched junction nucleotides: 12. CDR3 length equals 17 residues.

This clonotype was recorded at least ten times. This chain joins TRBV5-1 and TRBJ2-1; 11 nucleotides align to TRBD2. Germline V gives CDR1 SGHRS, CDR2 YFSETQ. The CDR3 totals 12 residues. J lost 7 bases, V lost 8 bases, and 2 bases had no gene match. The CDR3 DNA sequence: TGCGCCAGTACTAGCGGGAGTAATGAGCAGTTCTTC. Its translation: CASTSGSNEQFF. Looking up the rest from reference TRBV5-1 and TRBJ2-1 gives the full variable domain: KAGVTQTPRYLIKTRGQQVTLSCSPISGHRSVSWYQQTPGQGLQFLFEYFSETQRNKGNFPGRFSGRQFSNSRSEMNVSTLELGDSALYLCASTSGSNEQFFGPGTRLTVL.

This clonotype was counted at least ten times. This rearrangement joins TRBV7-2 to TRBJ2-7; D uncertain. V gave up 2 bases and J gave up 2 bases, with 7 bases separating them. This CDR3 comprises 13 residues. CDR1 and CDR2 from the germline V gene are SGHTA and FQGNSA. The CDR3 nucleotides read TGTGCCAGCAGCTTATTGGAGACCTACGAGCAGTACTTC. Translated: CASSLLETYEQYF. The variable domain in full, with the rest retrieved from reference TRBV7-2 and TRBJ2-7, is GAGVSQSPSNKVTEKGKDVELRCDPISGHTALYWYRQSLGQGLEFLIYFQGNSAPDKSGLPSDRFSAERTGGSVSTLTIQRTQQEDSAVYLCASSLLETYEQYFGPGTRLTVT.

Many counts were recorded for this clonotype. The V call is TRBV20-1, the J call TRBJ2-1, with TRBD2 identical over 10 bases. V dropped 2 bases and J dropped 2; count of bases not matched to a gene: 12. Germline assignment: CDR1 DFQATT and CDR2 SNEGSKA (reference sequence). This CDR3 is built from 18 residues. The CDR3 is CSARQIRTSGYTYNEQFF. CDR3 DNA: TGCAGTGCTAGACAAATTCGGACTAGCGGCTACACCTACAATGAGCAGTTCTTC.

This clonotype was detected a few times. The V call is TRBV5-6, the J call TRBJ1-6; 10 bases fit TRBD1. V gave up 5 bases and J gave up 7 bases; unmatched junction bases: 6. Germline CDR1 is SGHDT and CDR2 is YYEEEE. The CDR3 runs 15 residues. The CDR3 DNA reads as TGTGCCAGCAGGAGGGGACAGGGGTACAATTCACCCCTCCACTTT. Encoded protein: CASRRGQGYNSPLHF.

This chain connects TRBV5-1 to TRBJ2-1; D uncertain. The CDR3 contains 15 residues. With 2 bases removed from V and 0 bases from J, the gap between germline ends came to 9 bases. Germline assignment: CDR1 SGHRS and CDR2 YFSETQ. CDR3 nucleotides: TGCGCCAGCAGCTTATCGATAAGCTCCTACAATGAGCAGTTCTTC. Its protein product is CASSLSISSYNEQFF.

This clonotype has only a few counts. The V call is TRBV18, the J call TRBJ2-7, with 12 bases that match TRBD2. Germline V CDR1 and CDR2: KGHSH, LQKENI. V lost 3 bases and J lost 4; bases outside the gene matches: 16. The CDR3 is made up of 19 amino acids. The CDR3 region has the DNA TGTGCCAGCTCACCGAGACACGGGACTAGCGGGCCCCCGGGGTACGAGCAGTACTTC. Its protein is CASSPRHGTSGPPGYEQYF.

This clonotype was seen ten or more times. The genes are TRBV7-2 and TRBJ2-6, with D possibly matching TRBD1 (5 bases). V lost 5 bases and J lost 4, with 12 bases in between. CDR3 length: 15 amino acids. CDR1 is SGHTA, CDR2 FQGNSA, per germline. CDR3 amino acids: CASSPQVGGANVLTF. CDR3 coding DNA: TGTGCCAGCAGCCCACAGGTGGGGGGGGCCAACGTCCTGACTTTC.

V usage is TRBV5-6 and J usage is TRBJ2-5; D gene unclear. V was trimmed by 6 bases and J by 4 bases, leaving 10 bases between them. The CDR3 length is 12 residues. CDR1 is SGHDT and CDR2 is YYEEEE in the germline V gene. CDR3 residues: CASIFLGETQYF. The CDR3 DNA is TGTGCCAGCATCTTCTTAGGAGAGACCCAGTACTTC.

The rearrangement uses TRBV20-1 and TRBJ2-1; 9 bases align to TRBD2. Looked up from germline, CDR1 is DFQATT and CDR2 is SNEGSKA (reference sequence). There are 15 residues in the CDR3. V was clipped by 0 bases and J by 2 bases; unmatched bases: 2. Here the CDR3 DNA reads TGCAGTGCTAGAGACCGACTAGCGGCCTACAATGAGCAGTTCTTC. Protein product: CSARDRLAAYNEQFF.

DNA of the CDR3: TGCAGTGCTAGAGGATCCAGCCAACTAGGGGCCATAGATACGCAGTATTTT. The encoded protein is CSARGSSQLGAIDTQYF. V gene TRBV20-1 combines with J gene TRBJ2-3; D could derive from TRBD1 or TRBD2 (5 bases each). V lost 1 base, J lost 5 bases, and 22 bases lay in between. CDR1 DFQATT and CDR2 SNEGSKA come from the germline V gene (reference sequence). CDR3 length equals 17 residues.